The 11 T cell receptor beta chains below come from one sample, sequenced in a study of Graves' ophthalmopathy and Graves' hyperthyroidism. Amplified TCR beta CDR3 regions were obtained using RNA transcripts as template. Second-round multiplex PCR followed a first-round RT-PCR using HTBI primers. TCRdb recomputed calls from the multiplex PCR reads with MiXCR, one row per CDR3 protein. The sample lists around 1.1 million distinct CDR3 sequences, 35% to 40% occurring once. Material for sequencing was peripheral blood or thyroid tissue (not recorded which). The receptor source for this set is an adult man with Graves' hyperthyroidism.

This clonotype was seen just once. The CDR3 DNA is TGTGCCATCAAGGGACGGGACACCATATATTTT. The encoded protein is CAIKGRDTIYF. The chain is built from TRBV10-3 and TRBJ1-3; D might be TRBD1 (5 bases). Trimming left V 7 bases short and J 8 bases short, with 9 bases between. Germline values: CDR1 ENHRY, CDR2 SYGVKD. The CDR3 consists of 11 residues.

The rearrangement uses TRBV5-1 and TRBJ2-2; no clear D gene. The germline V gene encodes CDR1 SGHRS and CDR2 YFSETQ. The CDR3 extends over 13 amino acids. V was clipped by 0 bases and J by 8 bases, with 8 bases between them. The CDR3 loop is CASSLGPGGELFF. For the CDR3, the DNA is TGCGCCAGCAGCTTGGGACCAGGAGGGGAGCTGTTTTTT.

The genes are TRBV11-2 and TRBJ1-4; tentatively, D is TRBD1 (5 bases). The CDR3 runs to 15 residues. Trimming shortened V by 5 bases and J by 0 bases, and 10 bases separated the two germline ends. The germline gives CDR1 SGHAT, CDR2 FQNNGV. In DNA form, the CDR3 reads TGTGCCAGCAGCCACCCGACAGCAACTAATGAAAAACTGTTTTTT. It encodes CASSHPTATNEKLFF.

This rearrangement joins TRBV10-3 to TRBJ1-6; TRBD1 agrees at 10 bases. The ends lost 3 bases at V and 7 bases at J; junction bases unmatched: 3. CDR1 and CDR2 from the germline V gene are ENHRY and SYGVKD. The CDR3 contains 15 residues. The CDR3 region has the DNA TGTGCCATCAGTGACGGGACAGGGGACAATTCACCCCTCCACTTT. Its translation: CAISDGTGDNSPLHF.

This chain uses TRBV15 with TRBJ2-7; TRBD1 agrees at 10 bases. Germline V lookup: CDR1 LNHNV, CDR2 YYDKDF (reference sequence). The V gene end was trimmed by 0 bases and the J gene end by 2 bases; junction bases not matched to a gene: 1. The CDR3 totals 15 residues. The CDR3 is CATSREGQGPYEQYF. CDR3 DNA sequence: TGTGCCACCAGCAGAGAGGGACAGGGGCCCTACGAGCAGTACTTC. The full variable domain, in which reference TRBV15 and TRBJ2-7 provide the parts outside the CDR3, is DAMVIQNPRYQVTQFGKPVTLSCSQTLNHNVMYWYQQKSSQAPKLLFHYYDKDFNNEADTPDNFQSRRPNTSFCFLDIRSPGLGDTAMYLCATSREGQGPYEQYFGPGTRLTVT.

This chain connects TRBV29-1 to TRBJ1-5; weak D call: TRBD1 (6 bases). In germline, CDR1 is SQVTM, CDR2 ANQGSEA. The V end was cut by 8 bases, the J end by 0 bases, with 14 bases between. CDR3 length: 14 amino acids. Written as DNA, the CDR3 is TGCAGCCCGACTGACAGGACTAGCAATCAGCCCCAGCATTTT. Translation gives CSPTDRTSNQPQHF.

The chain is built from TRBV14 and TRBJ1-6; D is uncertain. Trimming stripped 6 bases from V and 7 bases from J, with 16 bases between. The CDR3 spans 15 residues. Germline V lookup: CDR1 SGHDN, CDR2 FVKESK. The CDR3 sequence: CASRTQRARNSPLHF. The CDR3 nucleotides are TGTGCCAGCAGAACTCAGAGGGCGCGGAATTCACCCCTCCACTTT.

The table lists this clonotype with many counts. J is TRBJ1-5 and V is TRBV7-2, with a tentative D call TRBD1 (5 bases). Trimming took off 2 bases at V and 5 bases at J, with 16 bases between the two ends. The CDR3 consists of 16 residues. CDR1 is SGHTA, CDR2 FQGNSA, per germline. The CDR3 sequence is CASSLRGGGGDQPQHF. CDR3 bases: TGTGCCAGCAGCTTACGGGGCGGGGGTGGTGATCAGCCCCAGCATTTT.

This clonotype was picked up a small number of times. The rearrangement uses TRBV19 and TRBJ1-5; weak D call: TRBD1 (6 bases). The CDR3 has 17 residues. Germline V gene data show CDR1 as LNHDA and CDR2 as SQIVND (reference sequence). V dropped 3 bases and J dropped 2 bases, with 17 bases sitting between them. CDR3 sequence reads: CASSITRTGGGNQPQHF. CDR3 DNA sequence: TGTGCCAGTAGTATTACTAGGACGGGGGGCGGCAATCAGCCCCAGCATTTT.

This clonotype has ten or more counts. The genes are TRBV7-8 and TRBJ1-3; weak D call: TRBD1 (6 bases). This CDR3 has 14 residues. Germline CDR1 is SGHVS and CDR2 is FQNEAQ. Trimming removed 4 bases from V and 7 bases from J, with 14 bases in between. The CDR3 bases are TGTGCCAGCAGCTCTCACCGACAGGCCAACACCATATATTTT. This encodes CASSSHRQANTIYF.

The chain is built from TRBV7-8 and TRBJ2-7; 10 positions agree with TRBD2. Germline V gives CDR1 SGHVS, CDR2 FQNEAQ. The CDR3 consists of 15 residues. Trimming cost V 5 bases and J 2 bases; bases outside gene matches: 6. CDR3 residues: CASSRRTSGTYEQYF. Here the CDR3 DNA reads TGTGCCAGCAGCCGACGGACTAGCGGAACCTACGAGCAGTACTTC.